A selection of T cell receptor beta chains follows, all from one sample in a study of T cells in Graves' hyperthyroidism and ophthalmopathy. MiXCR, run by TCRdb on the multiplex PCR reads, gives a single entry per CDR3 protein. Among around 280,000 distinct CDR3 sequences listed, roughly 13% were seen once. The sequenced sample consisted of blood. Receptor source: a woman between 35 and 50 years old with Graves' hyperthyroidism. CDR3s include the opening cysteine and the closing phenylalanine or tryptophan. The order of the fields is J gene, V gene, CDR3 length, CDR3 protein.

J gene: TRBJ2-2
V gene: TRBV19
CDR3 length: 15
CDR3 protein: CASSARPGGRRELFF

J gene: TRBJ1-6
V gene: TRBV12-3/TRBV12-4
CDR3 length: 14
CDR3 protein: CASSLGAPNSPLHF

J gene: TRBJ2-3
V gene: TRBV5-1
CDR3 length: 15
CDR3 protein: CASSFSRTGGDTQYF

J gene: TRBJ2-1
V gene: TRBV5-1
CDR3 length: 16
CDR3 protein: CASSLGVGKAYNEQFF

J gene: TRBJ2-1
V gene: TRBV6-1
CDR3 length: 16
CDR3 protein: CASSRLAGEDYNEQFF

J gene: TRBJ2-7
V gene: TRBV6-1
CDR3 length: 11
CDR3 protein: CASKKQIEQYF

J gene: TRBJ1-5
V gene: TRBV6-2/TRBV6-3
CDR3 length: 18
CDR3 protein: CASSTRDISPIPNQPQHF

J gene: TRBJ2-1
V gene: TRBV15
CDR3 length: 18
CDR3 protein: CATSRDKGLAGGVNEQFF

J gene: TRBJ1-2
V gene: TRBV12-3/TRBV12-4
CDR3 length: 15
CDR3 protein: CASSFSDRYPYGYTF

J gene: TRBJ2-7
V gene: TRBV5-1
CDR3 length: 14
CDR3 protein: CASSPRGIPYEQYF

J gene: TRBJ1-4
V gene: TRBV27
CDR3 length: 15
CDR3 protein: CASSSLGEANEKLFF

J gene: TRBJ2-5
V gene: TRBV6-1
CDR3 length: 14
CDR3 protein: CATRAGGPQETQYF

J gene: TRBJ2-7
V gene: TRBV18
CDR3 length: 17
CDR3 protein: CASSPTTLTGGTYEQYF

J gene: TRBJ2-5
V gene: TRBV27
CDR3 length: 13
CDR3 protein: CASRDYRGETQYF

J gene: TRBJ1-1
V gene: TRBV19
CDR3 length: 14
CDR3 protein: CASTRQGANTEAFF

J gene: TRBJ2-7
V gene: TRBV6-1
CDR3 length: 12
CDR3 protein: CARPTGSYEQYF

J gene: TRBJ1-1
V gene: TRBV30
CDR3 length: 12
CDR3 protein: CAWSLGDTEAFF

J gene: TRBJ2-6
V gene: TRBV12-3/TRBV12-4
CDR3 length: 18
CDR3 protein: CASISRTYLLSGANVLTF

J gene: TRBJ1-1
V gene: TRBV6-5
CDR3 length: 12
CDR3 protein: CASSYRAFEAFF

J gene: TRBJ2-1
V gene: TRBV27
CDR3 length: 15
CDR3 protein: CASSLSASGYGEQFF

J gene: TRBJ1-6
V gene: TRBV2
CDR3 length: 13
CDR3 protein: CASRGDGNSPLHF

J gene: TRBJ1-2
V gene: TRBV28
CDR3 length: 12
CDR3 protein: CASSFSLYGYTF

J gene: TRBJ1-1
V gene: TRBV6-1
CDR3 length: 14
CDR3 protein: CASFGGGKNTEAFF

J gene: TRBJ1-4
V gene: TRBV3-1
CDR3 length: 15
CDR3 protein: CASSQAGVANEKLFF

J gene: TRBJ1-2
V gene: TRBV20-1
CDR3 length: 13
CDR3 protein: CSARDKHLYGYTF

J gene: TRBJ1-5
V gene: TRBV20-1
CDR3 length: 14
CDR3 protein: CSAYLGAGEQPQHF